A selection of T cell receptor beta chains follows, all from one sample in a study of blood T cell repertoires in COVID-19. Some clones are missing from TCRdb's copy, which holds only in-frame ones; the method was immunoSEQ multiplex PCR. The sample has roughly 100,000 clones; approximately 86% are singletons. Material for sequencing was peripheral blood. The receptors were gathered from a woman older than 75 with acute or convalescent COVID-19. Each CDR3 is given with its conserved first and last residue. Fields, in order: D gene, J gene, clone size, V gene, CDR3 protein, CDR3 DNA. The D gene is left open where the match is weak. Only some rows state a clone size, as once, few, many or a class for expanded clones.

D gene: NA; J gene: TRBJ2-1; clone size: NA; V gene: TRBV6-1; CDR3 protein: CASSERAGNNEQFF; CDR3 DNA: TGTGCCAGCAGTGAAAGGGCAGGGAACAATGAGCAGTTCTTC
D gene: NA; J gene: TRBJ1-2; clone size: NA; V gene: TRBV7-8; CDR3 protein: CASSARRERSGYTF; CDR3 DNA: TGTGCCAGCAGCGCGAGGCGGGAGAGGAGTGGCTACACCTTC
D gene: NA; J gene: TRBJ1-4; clone size: NA; V gene: TRBV6-5; CDR3 protein: CASRGSSGVEKLFF; CDR3 DNA: TGTGCCAGCAGGGGCTCCTCAGGGGTTGAAAAACTGTTTTTT
D gene: TRBD1; J gene: TRBJ2-7; clone size: NA; V gene: TRBV5-5; CDR3 protein: CASSLARGQGAYEQYF; CDR3 DNA: TGTGCCAGCAGCTTGGCTAGGGGACAGGGGGCCTACGAGCAGTACTTC
D gene: TRBD2; J gene: TRBJ2-3; clone size: few; V gene: TRBV11-2; CDR3 protein: CASSLERLAANTQYF; CDR3 DNA: TGTGCCAGCAGCTTAGAACGACTAGCGGCGAATACGCAGTATTTT
D gene: TRBD1; J gene: TRBJ1-6; clone size: NA; V gene: TRBV27; CDR3 protein: CASSLAPRQGADNSPLHF; CDR3 DNA: TGTGCCAGCAGTTTAGCCCCCCGACAGGGGGCTGATAATTCACCCCTCCACTTT
D gene: TRBD1; J gene: TRBJ1-2; clone size: NA; V gene: TRBV6-2/TRBV6-3; CDR3 protein: CASSTPDRASNGYTF; CDR3 DNA: TGTGCCAGCAGTACACCGGACAGGGCATCGAATGGCTACACCTTC
D gene: NA; J gene: TRBJ1-4; clone size: NA; V gene: TRBV27; CDR3 protein: CASTLAAREKLFF; CDR3 DNA: TGTGCCAGCACCCTGGCTGCTAGGGAAAAACTGTTTTTT
D gene: NA; J gene: TRBJ1-2; clone size: NA; V gene: TRBV28; CDR3 protein: CASGQNYGYTF; CDR3 DNA: TGTGCCAGCGGACAGAACTATGGCTACACCTTC
D gene: TRBD1; J gene: TRBJ1-1; clone size: once; V gene: TRBV19; CDR3 protein: CASSQWDRVGTEAFF; CDR3 DNA: TGTGCCAGTAGTCAATGGGACAGGGTGGGCACTGAAGCTTTCTTT
D gene: NA; J gene: TRBJ1-2; clone size: NA; V gene: TRBV5-6; CDR3 protein: CASSLDNRPLGYTF; CDR3 DNA: TGTGCCAGCAGCTTGGATAACAGACCTCTTGGCTACACCTTC
D gene: NA; J gene: TRBJ1-1; clone size: NA; V gene: TRBV5-6; CDR3 protein: CASSLSQGSTEAFF; CDR3 DNA: TGTGCCAGCAGCTTGTCTCAGGGTTCAACTGAAGCTTTCTTT
D gene: NA; J gene: TRBJ1-6; clone size: NA; V gene: TRBV7-2; CDR3 protein: CASSPQGSSPLHF; CDR3 DNA: TGTGCCAGCAGCCCCCAGGGAAGTTCACCCCTCCACTTT
D gene: NA; J gene: TRBJ2-5; clone size: NA; V gene: TRBV7-2; CDR3 protein: CASSSNAGQETQYF; CDR3 DNA: TGTGCCAGCAGCTCTAACGCAGGACAAGAGACCCAGTACTTC
D gene: NA; J gene: TRBJ2-7; clone size: NA; V gene: TRBV6-5; CDR3 protein: CASSMRLAYEQYF; CDR3 DNA: TGTGCCAGCAGTATGAGGTTAGCCTACGAGCAGTACTTC
D gene: NA; J gene: TRBJ1-3; clone size: NA; V gene: TRBV28; CDR3 protein: CASSWRDTIYF; CDR3 DNA: TGTGCCAGCAGTTGGAGGGACACCATATATTTT
D gene: TRBD1; J gene: TRBJ2-7; clone size: NA; V gene: TRBV28; CDR3 protein: CASSLTGTGVYEQYF; CDR3 DNA: TGTGCCAGCAGTCTTACCGGGACAGGGGTCTACGAGCAGTACTTC
D gene: TRBD2; J gene: TRBJ2-3; clone size: NA; V gene: TRBV4-1; CDR3 protein: CASSQVPGGSTDTQYF; CDR3 DNA: TGCGCCAGCAGCCAAGTTCCGGGGGGTAGCACAGATACGCAGTATTTT
D gene: TRBD1; J gene: TRBJ2-3; clone size: NA; V gene: TRBV24-1; CDR3 protein: CATSGVTGAARTDTQYF; CDR3 DNA: TGTGCCACCAGTGGGGTTACAGGGGCCGCTCGTACAGATACGCAGTATTTT
D gene: NA; J gene: TRBJ1-4; clone size: NA; V gene: TRBV6-5; CDR3 protein: CASTTGGGNEKLFF; CDR3 DNA: TGTGCCAGCACTACCGGCGGGGGAAATGAAAAACTGTTTTTT
D gene: NA; J gene: TRBJ1-5; clone size: NA; V gene: TRBV14; CDR3 protein: CASSLGLNQPQHF; CDR3 DNA: TGTGCCAGCAGCCTTGGGCTGAATCAGCCCCAGCATTTT
D gene: TRBD1; J gene: TRBJ1-6; clone size: NA; V gene: TRBV9; CDR3 protein: CASSGDSSYNSPLHF; CDR3 DNA: TGTGCCAGCAGCGGGGACAGCTCCTATAATTCACCCCTCCACTTT
D gene: TRBD1; J gene: TRBJ2-3; clone size: NA; V gene: TRBV7-9; CDR3 protein: CASSSSRDSLVGTDTQYF; CDR3 DNA: TGTGCCAGCAGCTCCTCCCGGGACAGTTTGGTTGGCACAGATACGCAGTATTTT
D gene: NA; J gene: TRBJ2-1; clone size: NA; V gene: TRBV11-3; CDR3 protein: CASRTELAVESYNEQFF; CDR3 DNA: TGTGCCAGCAGGACAGAATTAGCGGTCGAGTCCTACAATGAGCAGTTCTTC
D gene: NA; J gene: TRBJ2-7; clone size: NA; V gene: TRBV5-1; CDR3 protein: CASSLGRVDEQYF; CDR3 DNA: TGCGCCAGCAGCTTGGGGAGGGTCGACGAGCAGTACTTC
D gene: TRBD1; J gene: TRBJ1-4; clone size: few; V gene: TRBV15; CDR3 protein: CATTLAGTANEKLFF; CDR3 DNA: TGTGCCACCACCCTCGCCGGGACAGCTAACGAAAAACTGTTTTTT
D gene: TRBD2; J gene: TRBJ2-3; clone size: NA; V gene: TRBV10-3; CDR3 protein: CATSSGGPDTQYF; CDR3 DNA: TGTGCCACTTCTAGCGGGGGGCCCGATACGCAGTATTTT
D gene: TRBD1; J gene: TRBJ1-5; clone size: NA; V gene: TRBV6-4; CDR3 protein: CASSEQGDQPQHF; CDR3 DNA: TGTGCCAGCAGCGAACAGGGGGATCAGCCCCAGCATTTT
D gene: TRBD2; J gene: TRBJ2-3; clone size: once; V gene: TRBV5-6; CDR3 protein: CASSLARGGHRGTDTQYF; CDR3 DNA: TGTGCCAGCAGCTTGGCCCGCGGGGGGCATCGTGGGACAGATACGCAGTATTTT
D gene: NA; J gene: TRBJ2-2; clone size: NA; V gene: TRBV14; CDR3 protein: CASSQYLNTGELFF; CDR3 DNA: TGTGCCAGCAGCCAATATTTGAACACCGGGGAGCTGTTTTTT
D gene: NA; J gene: TRBJ1-5; clone size: NA; V gene: TRBV30; CDR3 protein: CAWSVERSGITGPQHF; CDR3 DNA: TGTGCCTGGAGTGTCGAAAGGTCCGGTATTACGGGACCCCAGCATTTT
D gene: TRBD2; J gene: TRBJ2-3; clone size: NA; V gene: TRBV11-3; CDR3 protein: CASSLGASGVADTQYF; CDR3 DNA: TGTGCCAGCAGCTTAGGGGCTAGCGGGGTTGCAGATACGCAGTATTTT
D gene: NA; J gene: TRBJ2-7; clone size: NA; V gene: TRBV5-1; CDR3 protein: CASSLISGVVGEQYF; CDR3 DNA: TGCGCCAGCAGCTTGATTTCAGGGGTGGTGGGGGAGCAGTACTTC
D gene: TRBD1; J gene: TRBJ2-7; clone size: few; V gene: TRBV18; CDR3 protein: CASSPRLTGVDEQYF; CDR3 DNA: TGTGCCAGCTCACCGAGACTTACAGGGGTCGACGAGCAGTACTTC
D gene: NA; J gene: TRBJ1-1; clone size: NA; V gene: TRBV5-6; CDR3 protein: CASSHTGEKENTEAFF; CDR3 DNA: TGTGCCAGCAGCCATACGGGGGAGAAGGAGAACACTGAAGCTTTCTTT
D gene: TRBD1; J gene: TRBJ1-6; clone size: NA; V gene: TRBV11-2; CDR3 protein: CASSFQGTGESPLHF; CDR3 DNA: TGTGCCAGCAGCTTCCAAGGGACAGGGGAATCACCCCTCCACTTT
D gene: TRBD1; J gene: TRBJ2-7; clone size: NA; V gene: TRBV9; CDR3 protein: CASSVVGDREGEQYF; CDR3 DNA: TGTGCCAGCAGCGTAGTTGGGGACAGGGAGGGCGAGCAGTACTTC
D gene: NA; J gene: TRBJ1-1; clone size: NA; V gene: TRBV6-5; CDR3 protein: CASSYDRTNTEAFF; CDR3 DNA: TGTGCCAGCAGCTATGACAGGACGAACACTGAAGCTTTCTTT
D gene: NA; J gene: TRBJ2-7; clone size: NA; V gene: TRBV6-5; CDR3 protein: CASSYSGTTSYEQYF; CDR3 DNA: TGTGCCAGCAGTTACTCTGGGACAACTTCCTACGAGCAGTACTTC
D gene: TRBD1; J gene: TRBJ2-3; clone size: NA; V gene: TRBV5-4; CDR3 protein: CASSLQGTDTQYF; CDR3 DNA: TGTGCCAGCAGCTTACAGGGGACAGATACGCAGTATTTT
D gene: TRBD1; J gene: TRBJ2-7; clone size: NA; V gene: TRBV5-5; CDR3 protein: CASSTPTGTGGYEQYF; CDR3 DNA: TGTGCCAGCAGCACCCCAACGGGGACAGGGGGTTACGAGCAGTACTTC
D gene: NA; J gene: TRBJ1-2; clone size: NA; V gene: TRBV4-1; CDR3 protein: CASSLTPAYGYTF; CDR3 DNA: TGCGCCAGCAGCCTGACACCAGCATATGGCTACACCTTC
D gene: NA; J gene: TRBJ2-1; clone size: NA; V gene: TRBV6-6; CDR3 protein: CASSYSMRSEDEQFF; CDR3 DNA: TGTGCCAGCAGTTACTCGATGAGGTCAGAGGATGAGCAGTTCTTC
D gene: TRBD1; J gene: TRBJ2-1; clone size: NA; V gene: TRBV6-5; CDR3 protein: CASRRTGSHEQFF; CDR3 DNA: TGTGCCAGCAGAAGGACAGGGAGTCATGAGCAGTTCTTC
D gene: TRBD2; J gene: TRBJ2-5; clone size: NA; V gene: TRBV10-1; CDR3 protein: CASSESRSGGQETQYF; CDR3 DNA: TGCGCCAGCAGTGAGTCGAGGAGCGGGGGCCAAGAGACCCAGTACTTC